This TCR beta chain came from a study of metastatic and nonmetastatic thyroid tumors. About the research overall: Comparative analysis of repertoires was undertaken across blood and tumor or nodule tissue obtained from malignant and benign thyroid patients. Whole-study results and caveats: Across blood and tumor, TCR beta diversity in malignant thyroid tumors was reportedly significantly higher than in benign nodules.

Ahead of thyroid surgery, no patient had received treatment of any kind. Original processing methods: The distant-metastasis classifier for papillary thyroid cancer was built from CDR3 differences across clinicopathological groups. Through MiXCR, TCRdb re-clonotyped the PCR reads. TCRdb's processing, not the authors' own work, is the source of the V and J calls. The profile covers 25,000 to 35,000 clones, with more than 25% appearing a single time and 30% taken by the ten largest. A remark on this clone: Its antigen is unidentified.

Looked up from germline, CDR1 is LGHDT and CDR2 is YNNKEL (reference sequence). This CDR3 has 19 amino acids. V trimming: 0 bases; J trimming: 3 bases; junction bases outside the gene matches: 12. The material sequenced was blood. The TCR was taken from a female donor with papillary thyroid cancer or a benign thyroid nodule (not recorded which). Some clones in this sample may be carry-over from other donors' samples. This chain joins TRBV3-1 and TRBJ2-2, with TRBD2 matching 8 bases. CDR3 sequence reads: CASSQEGGRNPRDTGELFF. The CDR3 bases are TGTGCCAGCAGCCAAGAGGGCGGGAGGAACCCCCGGGACACCGGGGAGCTGTTTTTT.